The entry that follows covers one T cell receptor beta chain sequence. Its matching antigen is unknown. These data are taken from a study of persistence of HIV-infected CD4 T cells. Cells were stimulated nonspecifically with anti-CD3/anti-CD28 magnetic beads. Sorting of responding CD4+ T cells relied on upregulated CD40 ligand together with CD69. This was the immunoSEQ version 4 assay in survey mode. The repertoire was sequenced with immunoSEQ multiplex PCR; TCRdb's copy has only in-frame clones and lacks some. The sample shows about 37,000 clones, 87% of them seen only once. In germline, CDR1 is LNHDA, CDR2 SQIVND (reference sequence). V lost 3 bases, J lost 2 bases, and 13 bases lay in between. There are 16 residues in the CDR3.

The receptor comes from an adult man with HIV who was CMV-seropositive. V gene TRBV19 combines with J gene TRBJ2-2; tentative D call: TRBD2 (5 bases). The specimen comprised CD4+ T cells sorted from PBMCs after approximately 19-hour stimulation, sampled from a patient who received antiretroviral therapy. The CDR3 nucleotides are TGTGCCAGTAGTATCGGTGGGAGCGGTAACACCGGGGAGCTGTTTTTT. It codes for CASSIGGSGNTGELFF.